The clone carrying this T cell receptor (beta chain) has only a few counts. Antigen specificity is unknown. These data are taken from a study of long-term antiretroviral therapy in people with HIV. Study-wide results and caveats: Dominant in the repertoire at all time points were clones expanded before ART. Older ART regimens may have been in use when blood was drawn between about 2004 and 2017.

Survey-level immunoSEQ v3.0 assays were run. Some clones are missing from TCRdb's copy, which holds only in-frame ones; the method was immunoSEQ multiplex PCR. The data contain 25,000 to 35,000 clones, more than 60% of them singletons. V lost 5 bases and J 2 bases, leaving 10 bases between the germline ends. There are 13 residues in the CDR3. CDR1 is GTSNPN and CDR2 is SVGIG in the germline V gene (reference sequence). The specimen was unsorted PBMCs, collected 3.1 years after starting antiretroviral therapy. The chain is built from TRBV30 and TRBJ1-3; D might be TRBD1 (5 bases). The origin of this receptor is a woman in her forties or fifties with HIV. CDR3 DNA sequence: TGTGCCTGGGCAGGGAATACTGGAAACACCATATATTTT. Translated, it gives CAWAGNTGNTIYF.